This TCR beta chain was retrieved from a study of cytomegalovirus exposure and HLA in healthy donors. Study-level points and caveats: Judged likely to be a sequencing artifact was a cluster of highly shared sequence variants. Upon later analysis, HLA-associated TCR beta chains proved more clonally expanded than other, equally common chains. Segments of the TCR beta V type were, in most cases, productive about 87% or about 30% of the time in an earlier analysis.

Germline CDR1 is PRHDT and CDR2 is FYEKMQ (reference sequence). The CDR3 extends over 15 amino acids. The junction had 4 bases not matched to a gene; V was cut back by 5 bases and J by 6 bases. The PCR ran on 60 Vbeta and 13 Jbeta primers. This table comes from immunoSEQ multiplex PCR, and its TCRdb copy is limited to in-frame clones, with some not included. The table shows about 160,000 clones, with 75% to 85% occurring only once. To note about this clone: Its specificity is unknown.

Sequencing was done on a sample of PBMCs. V is TRBV13 and J is TRBJ2-1; 13 nucleotides line up with TRBD2. This TCR came from a woman between 50 and 59 years old in good health and CMV-seronegative. The CDR3: CASSAGLAGANEQFF. CDR3 coding DNA: TGTGCCAGCAGCGCCGGACTAGCGGGAGCCAATGAGCAGTTCTTC.